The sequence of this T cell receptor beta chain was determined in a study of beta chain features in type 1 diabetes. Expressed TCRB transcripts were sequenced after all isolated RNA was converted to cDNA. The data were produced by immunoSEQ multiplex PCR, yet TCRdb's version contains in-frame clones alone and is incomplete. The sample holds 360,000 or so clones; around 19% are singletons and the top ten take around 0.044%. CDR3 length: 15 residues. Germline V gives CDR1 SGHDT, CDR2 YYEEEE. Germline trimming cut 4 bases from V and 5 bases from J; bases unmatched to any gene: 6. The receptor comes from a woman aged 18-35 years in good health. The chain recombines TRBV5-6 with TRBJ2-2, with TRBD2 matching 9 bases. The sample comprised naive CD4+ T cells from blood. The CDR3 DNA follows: TGTGCCAGCAGCCCGACTAGCGGACGGACCGGGGAGCTGTTTTTT. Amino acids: CASSPTSGRTGELFF.